The next 25 T cell receptor beta chains were all read from a single sample in a study of identical twins (dated by TCRdb to 2016 to 2017). The method behind the library was 5' RACE. The sequencer was an Illumina HiSeq 2000. The raw public reads went through TCRdb reprocessing: fastp at Q25, MiXCR clone calling, in-frame beta chains kept. Every CDR3 protein is listed once, alongside the most common genes and DNA of its rows. For this sample there are around 1.7 million distinct CDR3 sequences; about 32% appear just once. Over 0.25% of the sample rests with the top ten. The material sequenced was cord blood. The receptors shown here come from a newborn girl in good health.

The rearrangement uses TRBV3-1 and TRBJ1-3, with D possibly matching TRBD1 (5 bases). The germline V gene has CDR1 LGHDT and CDR2 YNNKEL (reference sequence). This CDR3 is built from 17 residues. Trimming removed 1 base from V and 0 bases from J, with 13 bases in between. The CDR3 DNA sequence: TGTGCCAGCAGCCAAGCAGGGATCTTTGTCTCTGGAAACACCATATATTTT. Its translation is CASSQAGIFVSGNTIYF. The variable domain in full, completed from reference TRBV3-1 and TRBJ1-3, reads DTAVSQTPKYLVTQMGNDKSIKCEQNLGHDTMYWYKQDSKKFLKIMFSYNNKELIINETVPNRFSPKSPDKAHLNLHINSLELGDSAVYFCASSQAGIFVSGNTIYFGEGSWLTVV.

The chain carries TRBV27 and TRBJ2-1; 8 positions agree with TRBD2. V was pared by 7 bases and J by 6 bases, with 11 bases of the junction left unmatched. This CDR3 comprises 15 residues. Germline lookup yields CDR1 MNHEY and CDR2 SMNVEV (reference sequence). The CDR3 loop reads CASTLSGIPANEQFF. The CDR3 nucleotides read TGTGCCAGCACCCTTAGCGGGATACCCGCCAATGAGCAGTTCTTC.

This chain uses TRBV5-1 with TRBJ2-3, with TRBD2 matching over 9 bases. V shed 3 bases and J 3 bases; nucleotides not matched to a gene: 11. The CDR3 contains 17 residues. Looked up from germline, CDR1 is SGHRS and CDR2 is YFSETQ. CDR3 nucleotides: TGCGCCAGCAGCTATAGTACCGGGACTAGCACGACAGATACGCAGTATTTT. It translates to CASSYSTGTSTTDTQYF.

The rearrangement joins TRBV19 to TRBJ2-5, with 9 positions matching TRBD1. The J call may not be correct, given that the DNA end is closer to TRBJ2-7. Germline CDR1 reads LNHDA; CDR2 reads SQIVND (reference sequence). The CDR3 runs to 17 residues. The CDR3: CASSIVGSGTGSYEQYF. The CDR3 nucleotides read TGTGCCAGTAGTATAGTAGGCTCCGGGACAGGGAGTTACGAGCAGTACTTC.

The chain links TRBV28 to TRBJ1-6; tentative D call: TRBD1 (6 bases). The ends were cut back, 6 bases at V and 7 bases at J, with 13 bases in the middle. CDR3 size: 14 residues. Germline V gives CDR1 MDHEN, CDR2 SYDVKM. As DNA, the CDR3 is TGTGCCAGCAGGAATACAGGGCTCAATTCACCCCTCCACTTT. Its translation is CASRNTGLNSPLHF.

The V and J genes are TRBV3-1 and TRBJ2-3; 10 bases are a match to TRBD2. J lost 6 bases, V lost 6 bases, and 9 bases had no gene match. CDR1 and CDR2 (germline): LGHDT, YNNKEL (reference sequence). The CDR3 extends over 15 amino acids. DNA for the CDR3: TGTGCCAGCAGTGGTTTGCTAGCGGGAGCGGATACGCAGTATTTT. Its protein product is CASSGLLAGADTQYF.

V and J are TRBV7-2 and TRBJ2-1, with D perhaps assigned TRBD1 or TRBD2 (5 bases each). The CDR3 length is 16 residues. The germline V gene encodes CDR1 SGHTA and CDR2 FQGNSA. The V and J ends lost 0 bases and 5 bases respectively, with 14 bases between them. CDR3 DNA: TGTGCCAGCAGCTTAGCGGCGACGGGACGCCACAATGAGCAGTTCTTC. Protein: CASSLAATGRHNEQFF.

This chain links TRBV20-1 with TRBJ2-3; D might be TRBD1 or TRBD2, each matching 5 bases. The CDR3 is 11 residues long. Germline-derived CDR1 and CDR2 are DFQATT and SNEGSKA (reference sequence). Trimming pared 6 bases from V and 6 bases from J, leaving 10 bases between. The CDR3 nucleotides are TGCAGTGCGGGACGGCCCGATACGCAGTATTTT. Its translation is CSAGRPDTQYF.

This clonotype was found a few times. CDR3 coding DNA: TGCAGTGCTAGAGTTTTGGGGGCCTACAATGAGCAGTTCTTC. Its protein is CSARVLGAYNEQFF. J is TRBJ2-1 and V is TRBV20-1; D is perhaps TRBD1 or TRBD2 (5 bases each). CDR3 length: 14 amino acids. Trimming took 1 base from V and 2 from J, leaving 9 bases between them. Germline V CDR1 and CDR2: DFQATT, SNEGSKA (reference sequence).

In this sample, this clonotype turned up a few times. The chain is built from TRBV28 and TRBJ1-2; 9 nucleotides align to TRBD1. The CDR3 is 16 residues long. Trimming at V came to 3 bases and at J to 1 base, leaving 6 bases not matched to a gene. CDR1 MDHEN and CDR2 SYDVKM come from the germline V gene. The CDR3 spells CASSLGNRGLNYGYTF. The CDR3 region has the DNA TGTGCCAGCAGTTTGGGCAACAGGGGGCTTAACTATGGCTACACCTTC.

This clonotype was seen a few times. The gene calls are TRBV5-1 and TRBJ2-1, with D unresolved. This CDR3 has 13 amino acids. The V gene's germline CDR1 is SGHRS and CDR2 YFSETQ. Trimming removed 6 bases from V and 8 bases from J, with 15 bases in between. The CDR3 coding sequence is TGCGCCAGCATGGAAGGCAGGTGGGATGAGCAGTTCTTC. This encodes CASMEGRWDEQFF.

This clonotype turned up a few times. The rearrangement links TRBV5-4 to TRBJ1-2, with 7 bases identical to TRBD1. Per germline, CDR1 SGHNT and CDR2 YYREEE (reference sequence). The CDR3 loop spans 13 amino acids. Trimming removed 2 bases from V and 8 bases from J; junction bases left unmatched: 6. The CDR3 region is CASSLETGSGYTF. CDR3 nucleotides: TGTGCCAGCAGCTTAGAGACAGGGAGCGGCTACACCTTC. The whole variable domain, filled in from reference TRBV5-4 and TRBJ1-2, reads ETGVTQSPTHLIKTRGQQVTLRCSSQSGHNTVSWYQQALGQGPQFIFQYYREEENGRGNFPPRFSGLQFPNYSSELNVNALELDDSALYLCASSLETGSGYTFGSGTRLTVV.

This chain links TRBV18 with TRBJ2-1, with D tentatively TRBD1 (5 bases). Near its end, the DNA agrees better with TRBJ2-7, so the J call may be wrong. Germline values: CDR1 KGHSH, CDR2 LQKENI. The length of the CDR3 is 17 residues. CDR3 protein: CASSPARQFFSYNEQYF. CDR3 DNA sequence: TGTGCCAGCTCACCAGCCCGACAGTTCTTCTCCTACAATGAGCAGTACTTC.

The rearrangement uses TRBV10-2 and TRBJ2-6, with a tentative D call TRBD1 (5 bases). Trimming removed 7 bases from V and 0 bases from J, with 10 bases in between. The CDR3 covers 15 residues. Germline V CDR1 and CDR2: WSHSY, SAAADI. CDR3 coding DNA: TGCGCCAGCAAACCGACAGCCTCTGGGGCCAACGTCCTGACTTTC. It codes for CASKPTASGANVLTF.

The chain has TRBV7-8 and TRBJ2-7, with 16 bases that match TRBD2. CDR1 is SGHVS, CDR2 FQNEAQ, per germline. The V gene end was trimmed by 5 bases and the J gene end by 4 bases; junction bases not matched to a gene: 8. CDR3 length: 17 residues. CDR3 in amino acids: CASSLPGLAGGRYEQYF. Written as DNA, the CDR3 is TGTGCCAGCAGCCTGCCGGGACTAGCGGGGGGGCGGTACGAGCAGTACTTC.

This chain uses TRBV12-3 or TRBV12-4 with TRBJ2-1; perhaps TRBD1 as D (6 bases). Trimming stripped 4 bases from V and 0 bases from J, with 16 bases between. This CDR3 contains 17 residues. CDR3 nucleotides: TGTGCCAGCAGTTCCACTCCGGGACAAATCTCCTACAATGAGCAGTTCTTC. Encoded protein: CASSSTPGQISYNEQFF.

This clonotype was detected only a few times. The V call is TRBV20-1, the J call TRBJ1-5, with D possibly being TRBD1 (5 bases). Per germline, CDR1 DFQATT and CDR2 SNEGSKA (reference sequence). The CDR3 loop spans 15 amino acids. The V end lost 3 bases, the J end lost 0 bases, and 12 bases lay between the germline ends. The chain's CDR3 is CSASGRGASNQPQHF. The CDR3 bases are TGCAGTGCTAGCGGCAGAGGGGCTAGCAATCAGCCCCAGCATTTT.

The rearrangement joins TRBV5-1 to TRBJ2-5; unclear D gene. From germline, CDR1 is SGHRS and CDR2 YFSETQ. This CDR3 spans 12 amino acids. Trimming took 1 base from V and 8 from J, leaving 9 bases between them. The CDR3 spells CASSLRPSTQYF. The CDR3 nucleotides are TGCGCCAGCAGCTTGAGGCCGTCCACCCAGTACTTC.

There are a few counts of this clonotype. This rearrangement joins TRBV5-1 to TRBJ2-5; 8 bases are a match to TRBD2. The CDR3 consists of 16 residues. Germline assignment: CDR1 SGHRS and CDR2 YFSETQ. Trimming at V came to 1 base and at J to 2 bases, leaving 7 bases not matched to a gene. The CDR3 spells CASSLFGGALQETQYF. CDR3 bases: TGCGCCAGCAGCTTGTTCGGGGGGGCCCTACAAGAGACCCAGTACTTC.

In nucleotides, the CDR3 is TGTGCCAGTAGTAACCAGGGGTTCGGCTATGGCTACACCTTC. This codes for CASSNQGFGYGYTF. This chain links TRBV19 with TRBJ1-2; D may be TRBD1 (6 bases). Per germline, CDR1 LNHDA and CDR2 SQIVND (reference sequence). The CDR3 is 14 amino acids. With 4 bases removed from V and 4 bases from J, the gap between germline ends came to 13 bases.

This clonotype was observed many times. At one boundary the junction diverges from the germline segment, which might be a read error. This chain joins TRBV5-1 and TRBJ2-3; 11 bases match TRBD2. Germline-derived CDR1 and CDR2 are SGHRS and YFSETQ. This CDR3 contains 15 residues. As DNA, the CDR3 is TGTGCCAGCAGTTTACTAGCGGGAGTTGGAGATACGCAGTATTTT. Its protein is CASSLLAGVGDTQYF.

The V gene is TRBV20-1, the J gene TRBJ1-6; perhaps TRBD1 as D (6 bases). Germline CDR1 is DFQATT and CDR2 is SNEGSKA (reference sequence). This CDR3 comprises 15 residues. Trimming took off 5 bases at V and 5 bases at J, with 16 bases between the two ends. CDR3 nucleotides: TGCAGTGCTTCTACAGGGCGCATTGATAATTCACCCCTCCACTTT. Its translation: CSASTGRIDNSPLHF.

The chain couples TRBV12-3 or TRBV12-4 to TRBJ2-7; the match to TRBD2 covers 7 bases. The length of the CDR3 is 14 residues. V trimming: 5 bases; J trimming: 2 bases; junction bases outside the gene matches: 6. This CDR3 is CASSPRLAPYEQYF. The CDR3 coding sequence is TGTGCCAGCAGTCCCCGACTAGCCCCCTACGAGCAGTACTTC.

In DNA form, the CDR3 reads TGTGCCAGCAGCTTAGATTCCGGGACTAACCCCACAGATACGCAGTATTTT. This gives the protein CASSLDSGTNPTDTQYF. This chain joins TRBV7-2 and TRBJ2-3; 7 nucleotides line up with TRBD2. The CDR3 has 17 amino acids. The germline gives CDR1 SGHTA, CDR2 FQGNSA. With 1 base clipped from V and 2 bases from J, the junction kept 9 bases outside the gene matches.

This clonotype was detected a few times. The genes are TRBV3-1 and TRBJ1-2; 10 positions agree with TRBD1. This CDR3 region has 16 residues. The germline V gene encodes CDR1 LGHDT and CDR2 YNNKEL (reference sequence). V lost 3 bases to trimming and J lost 4 bases; unmatched junction nucleotides: 8. The CDR3 reads CASSQDRDRGAYGYTF. For the CDR3, the DNA is TGTGCCAGCAGCCAGGACCGGGACAGGGGAGCCTATGGCTACACCTTC.